Many counts were recorded for the clone carrying this TCR beta chain. V was clipped by 4 bases and J by 1 base, with 13 bases between them. This CDR3 region has 15 residues. CDR1 is MNHNS, CDR2 SASEGT, per germline. In TCRdb, the 5' RACE reads were re-called with MiXCR into one record per CDR3 protein. The sample contains some 790,000 distinct CDR3 sequences, 15% to 20% of which appear only once. This entry is derived from a study of identical twins. These data also featured in a second study, about T cells expressing NK-cell markers. From that study: In a group of several donors, dominant NKG2C+ clonotypes represented about 1.0-7.0% of CD8+ T cells. These same clonotypes (in several donors) also led the CD3+CD56-NKG2C+ fraction.

This TCR was sampled from a woman aged 18-29 years in good health. This sequence joins TRBV6-1 and TRBJ1-2; possibly TRBD1 for D (5 bases). Sequencing was carried out using PBMCs. Here the CDR3 DNA reads TGTGCCAGCAGTGGACAGCGCGGGGTTAACTATGGCTACACCTTC. Translated, it gives CASSGQRGVNYGYTF.